This T cell receptor beta chain was recorded in a study of CXCR3-negative and CXCR3-positive naive CD8 T cells. Findings of the study overall: Naive cells positive for CXCR3 carried more hydrophobic TRB CDR3s than CXCR3-negative ones.

On this clonotype itself: What it binds is not known.

The libraries of TRB cDNA were prepared using 5' RACE with UMI labels. TCRdb re-called the 5' RACE reads and gives one entry per CDR3 protein, without DNA. The listing contains about 94,000 distinct CDR3 sequences. This clonotype was obtained from a human donor in good health. Some clones in this sample may be carry-over from other donors' samples. Sequenced: naive CXCR3+ CD8+ T cells from blood. Subset of the sample: CD45RO-CCR7+CD27+CD95- naive CD8+ T cells expressing CXCR3 (TNR3+).

The CDR3 sequence is CASSGEQDSIADTQYF. The chain employs TRBV28 and TRBJ2-3; the TCRdb call, TRBD1, lacks DNA for checking. This CDR3 comprises 16 residues. The germline V gene has CDR1 MDHEN and CDR2 SYDVKM.